This TCR beta chain was found in a study of technical replicates of blood from a few donors. The repertoire was sequenced with immunoSEQ multiplex PCR; TCRdb's copy has only in-frame clones and lacks some. The sample lists some 62,000 clones, around 87% occurring once. This CDR3 has 15 residues. Per germline, CDR1 KGHSH and CDR2 LQKENI. J gave up 10 bases and V 3 bases, and 10 bases lay outside the gene matches. The rearrangement links TRBV18 to TRBJ1-1; 11 bases align to TRBD1. The specimen sequenced was PBMCs. The sequence was obtained from a human donor in good health. Some clones in this sample may be carry-over from other donors' samples. The CDR3 reads CASSPSDGQGARAFF. The DNA for the CDR3 is TGTGCCAGCTCACCCTCCGACGGACAGGGGGCACGAGCTTTCTTT.